The 21 T cell receptor beta chains reported below all come from one sample, sequenced in a study of blood T cell repertoires in COVID-19. Profiled with immunoSEQ multiplex PCR; TCRdb holds only in-frame clones, not every one. The table records roughly 260,000 clones, 86% of them present only once. Sequenced sample: peripheral blood. These receptors were collected from a man in his forties who had recovered from COVID-19.

The chain is built from TRBV29-1 and TRBJ1-2; 9 nucleotides line up with TRBD1. After removal of 3 bases from V and 3 bases from J, the junction contained 11 bases not matched to a gene. From germline, CDR1 is SQVTM and CDR2 ANQGSEA. The CDR3 is 16 residues long. CDR3 region: CSVDQSYRTGDYGYTF. Here the CDR3 DNA reads TGCAGCGTTGACCAAAGCTATAGGACAGGGGACTATGGCTACACCTTC.

The chain joins TRBV7-2 to TRBJ2-5; 9 bases fit TRBD2. The CDR3 extends over 16 amino acids. Germline V lookup: CDR1 SGHTA, CDR2 FQGNSA. After removal of 5 bases from V and 2 bases from J, the junction contained 9 bases not matched to a gene. CDR3 in amino acids: CASSNKRGAIQETQYF. CDR3 nucleotides: TGTGCCAGCAGCAATAAGCGGGGGGCGATACAAGAGACCCAGTACTTC. The entire variable domain, with the rest obtained from reference TRBV7-2 and TRBJ2-5, is as follows: GAGVSQSPSNKVTEKGKDVELRCDPISGHTALYWYRQSLGQGLEFLIYFQGNSAPDKSGLPSDRFSAERTGGSVSTLTIQRTQQEDSAVYLCASSNKRGAIQETQYFGPGTRLLVL.

The chain's CDR3 is CASSLFGGRGTYEQYF. CDR3 nucleotide sequence: TGTGCCAGCAGCTTGTTTGGGGGTAGGGGGACCTACGAGCAGTACTTC. The J gene is TRBJ2-7, the V gene TRBV5-8, with D possibly TRBD1 on 6 matching bases. The ends were cut back, 1 base at V and 2 bases at J, with 16 bases in the middle. CDR3 size: 16 residues. CDR1 is SGHTS and CDR2 is YDEGEE in the germline V gene.

The chain has TRBV19 and TRBJ2-3; 7 bases match TRBD2. Germline CDR1 reads LNHDA; CDR2 reads SQIVND (reference sequence). This CDR3 region has 16 residues. J gave up 5 bases and V 3 bases, and 11 bases lay outside the gene matches. CDR3 coding DNA: TGTGCCAGTAGTATGGGGAGGGCCAGTATTAGAGATACGCAGTATTTT. Translating it yields CASSMGRASIRDTQYF.

Here the CDR3 reads CASSFPGLNYGYTF. The DNA of the CDR3 is TGCGCCAGCAGCTTCCCAGGCCTCAACTATGGCTACACCTTC. The chain combines TRBV5-1 with TRBJ1-2, with D uncertain. Germline loops: CDR1 SGHRS, CDR2 YFSETQ. Trimming left V 2 bases short and J 2 bases short, with 10 bases between. The CDR3 runs 14 residues.

This chain links TRBV4-3 with TRBJ2-2; tentatively, D is TRBD2 (6 bases). Germline V lookup: CDR1 LGHNA, CDR2 YSLEER. The CDR3 sequence is 16 residues long. With 4 bases removed from V and 4 bases from J, the gap between germline ends came to 16 bases. CDR3 region: CASSPRAHGGTGELFF. CDR3 DNA: TGCGCCAGCAGCCCTAGGGCCCACGGGGGCACCGGGGAGCTGTTTTTT.

V is TRBV9 and J is TRBJ1-2; 7 bases are a match to TRBD1. Germline CDR1 reads SGDLS; CDR2 reads YYNGEE. J was trimmed by 4 bases and V by 0 bases; bases with no gene match: 3. The CDR3 covers 14 residues. CDR3 loop: CASSVEQGSYGYTF. Written as DNA, the CDR3 is TGTGCCAGCAGCGTAGAACAGGGGAGCTATGGCTACACCTTC.

This chain links TRBV19 with TRBJ2-1, with D perhaps TRBD2 (5 bases). The CDR3 is 13 amino acids. The V and J ends lost 4 bases and 9 bases respectively, with 13 bases between them. Germline V gives CDR1 LNHDA, CDR2 SQIVND (reference sequence). As DNA, the CDR3 is TGTGCCAGTAGTAACACTCGGGATGCTGAGCAGTTCTTC. Translated, it gives CASSNTRDAEQFF.

This clone was detected only a few times. DNA for the CDR3: TGTGCCAGCAGCTTAGAACTAGCCGAGCAGTTCTTC. Amino acid sequence: CASSLELAEQFF. The genes are TRBV7-2 and TRBJ2-1; possible D gene TRBD2, 6 bases. Germline V CDR1 and CDR2: SGHTA, FQGNSA. The germline V and J ends were trimmed by 1 base and 10 bases, with 8 bases remaining between them. The CDR3 spans 12 residues.

This sequence joins TRBV19 and TRBJ2-7; weak D call: TRBD2 (5 bases). The length of the CDR3 is 11 residues. Germline V gene data show CDR1 as LNHDA and CDR2 as SQIVND (reference sequence). Trimming cost V 10 bases and J 4 bases, with 11 bases left between them. The CDR3 DNA reads TGTGCCACCGGGGTAGCTTACGAGCAGTACTTC. It encodes CATGVAYEQYF.

This rearrangement joins TRBV19 to TRBJ2-1, with D possibly being TRBD2 (5 bases). CDR1 LNHDA and CDR2 SQIVND come from the germline V gene (reference sequence). Trimming left V 7 bases short and J 3 bases short, with 13 bases between. The CDR3 has 14 residues. CDR3 loop: CASNPLGIYNEQFF. The CDR3 DNA sequence: TGTGCCAGTAACCCGCTCGGGATCTACAATGAGCAGTTCTTC.

The genes are TRBV5-1 and TRBJ2-5; 14 nucleotides agree with TRBD2. CDR1 and CDR2 (germline): SGHRS, YFSETQ. The CDR3 runs to 15 residues. V gave up 4 bases and J gave up 4 bases; unmatched junction bases: 3. Here the CDR3 reads CASSTGLAGAETQYF. The DNA of the CDR3 is TGCGCCAGCAGCACGGGACTAGCGGGGGCAGAGACCCAGTACTTC.

The chain joins TRBV6-5 to TRBJ1-4; the match to TRBD1 covers 8 bases. V lost 0 bases to trimming and J lost 8 bases; unmatched junction nucleotides: 2. Germline lookup yields CDR1 MNHEY and CDR2 SVGAGI. This CDR3 contains 14 residues. The CDR3 DNA reads as TGTGCCAGCAGTTACTCTGGGACAGGCGAAAAACTGTTTTTT. Amino acid sequence: CASSYSGTGEKLFF.

The rearrangement links TRBV11-2 to TRBJ1-2; D call uncertain. V was clipped by 8 bases and J by 2 bases, with 15 bases between them. The CDR3 totals 14 residues. The V gene's germline CDR1 is SGHAT and CDR2 FQNNGV. CDR3 nucleotide sequence: TGTGCCAGCCGAACGTCGGTCGTCAACTATGGCTACACCTTC. It is translated as CASRTSVVNYGYTF.

The chain combines TRBV10-3 with TRBJ1-2; no clear D. The CDR3 runs 11 residues. V was cut by 6 bases and J by 1 base, with 3 bases left in between. Germline loops: CDR1 ENHRY, CDR2 SYGVKD. The CDR3 DNA follows: TGTGCCATCAGCGGTAACTATGGCTACACCTTC. Translating it yields CAISGNYGYTF.

This chain links TRBV7-9 with TRBJ2-7, with D perhaps matching TRBD2 (5 bases). Germline assignment: CDR1 SEHNR and CDR2 FQNEAQ (reference sequence). Trimming took off 7 bases at V and 5 bases at J, with 15 bases between the two ends. CDR3 length equals 13 residues. CDR3: CASKQTGGHEQYF. In DNA form, the CDR3 reads TGTGCCAGCAAGCAGACGGGCGGGCACGAGCAGTACTTC.

The rearrangement joins TRBV29-1 to TRBJ2-7; 10 bases are a match to TRBD2. CDR1 SQVTM and CDR2 ANQGSEA come from the germline V gene. V lost 6 bases, J lost 5 bases, and 10 bases stayed unmatched. There are 14 residues in the CDR3. CDR3 bases: TGCAGCGTGGGGGCCAGCGGGAGGGCCGACGAGCAGTACTTC. Residues: CSVGASGRADEQYF.

In nucleotides, the CDR3 is TGCGCCAGCAGTCAAAACCTGGACAGGGGGAACACCGGGGAGCTGTTTTTT. Residues: CASSQNLDRGNTGELFF. The chain joins TRBV10-1 to TRBJ2-2; 9 nucleotides line up with TRBD1. The CDR3 runs to 17 residues. In germline, CDR1 is WNHNN, CDR2 SYGVQD (reference sequence). V lost 5 bases and J lost 1; bases outside the gene matches: 8.

The gene calls are TRBV7-9 and TRBJ1-2; D is unresolved. Germline-derived CDR1 and CDR2 are SEHNR and FQNEAQ (reference sequence). The V and J ends lost 5 bases and 7 bases respectively, with 20 bases between them. The CDR3 has 15 residues. CDR3 DNA: TGTGCCAGCAGCCATCGCCGGGAGCCGGGTTCTGGCTACACCTTC. This encodes CASSHRREPGSGYTF. The full variable domain, in which reference TRBV7-9 and TRBJ1-2 provide the parts outside the CDR3, is DTGVSQNPRHKITKRGQNVTFRCDPISEHNRLYWYRQTLGQGPEFLTYFQNEAQLEKSRLLSDRFSAERPKGSFSTLEIQRTEQGDSAMYLCASSHRREPGSGYTFGSGTRLTVV.

The chain has TRBV2 and TRBJ2-1; perhaps TRBD2 as D (6 bases). Germline CDR1 reads SNHLY; CDR2 reads FYNNEI. The CDR3 has 12 residues. The V end was cut by 6 bases, the J end by 10 bases, with 13 bases between. The CDR3 DNA follows: TGTGCCAGCAGGGGGACTCGGGGGGAGCAGTTCTTC. Residues: CASRGTRGEQFF.

V and J are TRBV20-1 and TRBJ2-3; D possibly corresponds to TRBD2 (6 bases). This CDR3 spans 16 amino acids. V lost 3 bases, J lost 2 bases, and 18 bases lay in between. Germline V gene lookup returns CDR1 DFQATT and CDR2 SNEGSKA (reference sequence). The CDR3 region has the DNA TGCAGTGCTAGTAGGAACCCAGCGGGCCCCACAGATACGCAGTATTTT. Translation gives CSASRNPAGPTDTQYF.